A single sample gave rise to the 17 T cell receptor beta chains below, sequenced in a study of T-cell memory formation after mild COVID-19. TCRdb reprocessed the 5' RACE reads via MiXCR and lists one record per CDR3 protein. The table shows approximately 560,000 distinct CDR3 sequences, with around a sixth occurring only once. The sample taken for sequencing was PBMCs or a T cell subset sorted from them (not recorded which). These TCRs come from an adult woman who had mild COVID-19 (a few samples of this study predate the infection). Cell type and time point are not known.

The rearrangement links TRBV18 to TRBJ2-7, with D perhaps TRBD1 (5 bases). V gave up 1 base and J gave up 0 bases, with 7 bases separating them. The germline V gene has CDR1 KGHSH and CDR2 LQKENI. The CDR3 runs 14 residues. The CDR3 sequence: CASSPLDSSYEQYF. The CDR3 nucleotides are TGTGCCAGCTCACCACTCGACAGCTCCTACGAGCAGTACTTC.

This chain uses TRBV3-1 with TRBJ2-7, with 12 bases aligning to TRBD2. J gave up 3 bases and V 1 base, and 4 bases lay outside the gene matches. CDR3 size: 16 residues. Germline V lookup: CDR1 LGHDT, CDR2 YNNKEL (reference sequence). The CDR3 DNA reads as TGTGCCAGCAGCCAAGCCGGACTAGCGGGGATCTACGAGCAGTACTTC. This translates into CASSQAGLAGIYEQYF.

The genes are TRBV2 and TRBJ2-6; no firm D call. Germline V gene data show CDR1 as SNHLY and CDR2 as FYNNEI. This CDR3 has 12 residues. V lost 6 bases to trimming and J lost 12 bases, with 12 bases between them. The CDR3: CASSAGKSVLTF. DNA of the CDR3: TGTGCCAGCAGCGCAGGAAAATCCGTCCTGACTTTC.

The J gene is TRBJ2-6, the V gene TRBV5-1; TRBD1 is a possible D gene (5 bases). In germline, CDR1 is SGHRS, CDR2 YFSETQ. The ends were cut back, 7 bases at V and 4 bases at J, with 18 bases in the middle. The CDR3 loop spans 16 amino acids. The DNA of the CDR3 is TGCGCCAGCGAGTTCACCCCAGGGTCAGGGGCCAACGTCCTGACTTTC. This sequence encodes CASEFTPGSGANVLTF.

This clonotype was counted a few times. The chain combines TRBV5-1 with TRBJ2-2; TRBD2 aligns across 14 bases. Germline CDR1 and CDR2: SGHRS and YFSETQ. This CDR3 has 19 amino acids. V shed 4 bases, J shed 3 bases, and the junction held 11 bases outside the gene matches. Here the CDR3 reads CASSLEGTSGSPDTGELFF. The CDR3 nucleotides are TGCGCCAGCAGCCTAGAAGGGACTAGCGGGAGTCCTGACACCGGGGAGCTGTTTTTT.

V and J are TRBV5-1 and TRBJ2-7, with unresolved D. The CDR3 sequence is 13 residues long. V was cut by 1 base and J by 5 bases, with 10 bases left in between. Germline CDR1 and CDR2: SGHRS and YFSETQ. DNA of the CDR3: TGCGCCAGCAGCTTGAGGGCGACCCACGAGCAGTACTTC. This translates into CASSLRATHEQYF.

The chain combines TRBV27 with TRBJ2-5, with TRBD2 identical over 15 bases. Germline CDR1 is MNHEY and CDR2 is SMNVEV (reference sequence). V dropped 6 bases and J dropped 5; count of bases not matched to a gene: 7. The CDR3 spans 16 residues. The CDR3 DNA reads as TGTGCCAGCAGCGGGACTAGCGGGAGGTCATGGGAGACCCAGTACTTC. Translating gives CASSGTSGRSWETQYF.

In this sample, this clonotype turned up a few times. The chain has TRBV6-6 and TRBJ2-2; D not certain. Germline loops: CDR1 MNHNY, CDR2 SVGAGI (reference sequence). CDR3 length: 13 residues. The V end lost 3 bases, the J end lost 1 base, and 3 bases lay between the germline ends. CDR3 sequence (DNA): TGTGCCAGCAGTTATATGAACACCGGGGAGCTGTTTTTT. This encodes CASSYMNTGELFF.

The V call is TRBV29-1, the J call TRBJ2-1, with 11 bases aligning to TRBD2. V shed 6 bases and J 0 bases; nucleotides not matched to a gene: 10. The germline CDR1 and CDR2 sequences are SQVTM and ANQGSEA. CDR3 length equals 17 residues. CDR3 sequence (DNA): TGCAGCGTGCACGGGGGACTAGCGGCCCGCTCCTACAATGAGCAGTTCTTC. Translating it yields CSVHGGLAARSYNEQFF.

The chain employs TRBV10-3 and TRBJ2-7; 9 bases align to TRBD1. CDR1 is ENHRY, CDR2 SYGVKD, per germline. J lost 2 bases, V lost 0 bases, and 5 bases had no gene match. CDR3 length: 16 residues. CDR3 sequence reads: CAISESWGQGTYEQYF. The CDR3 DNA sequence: TGTGCCATCAGTGAGTCGTGGGGACAGGGAACCTACGAGCAGTACTTC.

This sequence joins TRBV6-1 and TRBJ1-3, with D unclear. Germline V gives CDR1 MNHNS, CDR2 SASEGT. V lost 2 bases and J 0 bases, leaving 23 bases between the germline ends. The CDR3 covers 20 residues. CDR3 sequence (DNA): TGTGCCAGCAGTGAAATCCCCCAGCATTATATCGGGGTCTCTGGAAACACCATATATTTT. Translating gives CASSEIPQHYIGVSGNTIYF.

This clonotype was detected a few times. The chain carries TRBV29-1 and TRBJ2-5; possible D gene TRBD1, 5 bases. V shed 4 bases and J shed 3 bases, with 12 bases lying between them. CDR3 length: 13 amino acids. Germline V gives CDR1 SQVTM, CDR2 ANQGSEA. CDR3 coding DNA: TGCAGCGTTGGAATAGTCAGGGAAGAGACCCAGTACTTC. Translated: CSVGIVREETQYF.

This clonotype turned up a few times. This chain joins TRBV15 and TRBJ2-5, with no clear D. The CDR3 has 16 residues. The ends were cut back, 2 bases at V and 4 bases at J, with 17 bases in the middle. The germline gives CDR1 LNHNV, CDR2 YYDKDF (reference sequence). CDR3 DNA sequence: TGTGCCACCAGCAGAAGAGATGGTCGAGGCGGAGAGACCCAGTACTTC. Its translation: CATSRRDGRGGETQYF.

The CDR3 nucleotides are TGCAGTGGACAGGGGTGGAATTCACCCCTCCACTTT. This sequence encodes CSGQGWNSPLHF. The chain joins TRBV20-1 to TRBJ1-6; 8 bases map to TRBD1. Germline V gene lookup returns CDR1 DFQATT and CDR2 SNEGSKA (reference sequence). This CDR3 is built from 12 residues. J lost 7 bases, V lost 7 bases, and 3 bases had no gene match.

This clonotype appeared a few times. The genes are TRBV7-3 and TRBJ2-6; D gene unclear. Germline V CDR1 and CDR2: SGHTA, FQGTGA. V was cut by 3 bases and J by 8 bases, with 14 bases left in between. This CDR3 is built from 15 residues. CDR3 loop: CASSFSPNPPNVLTF. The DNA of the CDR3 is TGTGCCAGCAGCTTTAGCCCTAACCCGCCCAACGTCCTGACTTTC.

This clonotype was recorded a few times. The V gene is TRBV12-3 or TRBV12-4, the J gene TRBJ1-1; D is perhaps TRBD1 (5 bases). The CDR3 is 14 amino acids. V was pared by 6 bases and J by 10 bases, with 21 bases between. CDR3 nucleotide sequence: TGTGCCAGCAGAGATACCGGGACGGACCTTAGAGCTTTCTTT. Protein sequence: CASRDTGTDLRAFF.

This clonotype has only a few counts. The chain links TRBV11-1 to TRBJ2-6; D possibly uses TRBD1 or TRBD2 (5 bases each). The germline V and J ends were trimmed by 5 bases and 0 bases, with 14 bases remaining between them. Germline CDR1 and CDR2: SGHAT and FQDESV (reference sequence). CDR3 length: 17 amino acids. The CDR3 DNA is TGTGCCAGCAGCGCCTACGCAGGGAGCTCTGGGGCCAACGTCCTGACTTTC. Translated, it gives CASSAYAGSSGANVLTF.